The next 18 T cell receptor beta chains were all read from a single sample in a study of graft-versus-host responses after intestinal transplantation. Antigens of these TCRs are unknown. This table comes from immunoSEQ multiplex PCR, and its TCRdb copy is limited to in-frame clones, with some not included. This table holds under 95,000 clones, roughly 90% found once. The sample was unstimulated CD8+ T cells sorted from spleen or lymph node cells, taken before intestinal transplant. The receptors originated from a human donor who received an intestinal transplant.

The chain carries TRBV27 and TRBJ1-6, with D perhaps matching TRBD1 (6 bases). The V end was cut by 6 bases, the J end by 8 bases, with 17 bases between. There are 15 residues in the CDR3. Per the germline V gene, CDR1 is MNHEY and CDR2 is SMNVEV (reference sequence). This CDR3 reads CASRTGPEGYSPLHF. CDR3 DNA sequence: TGTGCCAGCAGGACAGGCCCCGAGGGATATTCACCCCTCCACTTT.

The chain uses TRBV15 and TRBJ2-4; 7 positions agree with TRBD2. CDR3 length: 16 residues. The J segment lost 0 bases and the V segment lost 0 bases, leaving 2 bases of the junction unmatched. The V gene's germline CDR1 is LNHNV and CDR2 YYDKDF (reference sequence). The CDR3 region is CATSRDGGVAKNIQYF. The CDR3 DNA is TGTGCCACCAGCAGAGATGGGGGGGTAGCCAAAAACATTCAGTACTTC.

CDR3 nucleotides: TGTGCCAGCAGTTATGCGGAATCCAATGAGCAGTTCTTC. It specifies CASSYAESNEQFF. The J gene is TRBJ2-1, the V gene TRBV27; D not certain. The V and J ends lost 4 bases and 6 bases respectively, with 10 bases between them. The V gene's germline CDR1 is MNHEY and CDR2 SMNVEV (reference sequence). The CDR3 sequence is 13 residues long.

The chain carries TRBV6-1 and TRBJ1-2; D is unresolved. This CDR3 is 12 amino acids long. Deletions cut 8 bases from V and 5 bases from J, with 12 bases between. The germline V gene encodes CDR1 MNHNS and CDR2 SASEGT. The CDR3 DNA reads as TGTGCCAGCCGACTCTCGTATTATGGCTACACCTTC. It encodes CASRLSYYGYTF.

The rearrangement links TRBV6-1 to TRBJ2-7; possible D gene TRBD2, 6 bases. Germline V CDR1 and CDR2: MNHNS, SASEGT. Trimming shortened V by 3 bases and J by 4 bases, and 16 bases separated the two germline ends. The CDR3 runs 15 residues. The CDR3 here is CASSDEAGPLYEQYF. The CDR3 DNA is TGTGCCAGCAGTGACGAGGCGGGACCGTTATACGAGCAGTACTTC.

V usage is TRBV27 and J usage is TRBJ2-7; 7 bases are a match to TRBD2. Germline V gene sequence: CDR1 MNHEY, CDR2 SMNVEV (reference sequence). The CDR3 is 15 amino acids. V dropped 5 bases and J dropped 3; count of bases not matched to a gene: 10. The CDR3 DNA reads TGTGCCAGCAGTCCCACCCCATGGGGGGGCTACGAGCAGTACTTC. Its protein is CASSPTPWGGYEQYF.

J is TRBJ1-3 and V is TRBV28; D unclear. From germline, CDR1 is MDHEN and CDR2 SYDVKM. The CDR3 contains 14 residues. V lost 3 bases and J lost 3, with 9 bases in between. CDR3 sequence: CASSLRAYGNTIYF. CDR3 nucleotide sequence: TGTGCCAGCAGTTTGCGGGCCTATGGAAACACCATATATTTT.

The chain employs TRBV29-1 and TRBJ1-2, with 7 nucleotides matching TRBD1. Germline values: CDR1 SQVTM, CDR2 ANQGSEA. The CDR3 extends over 13 amino acids. The junction had 6 bases not matched to a gene; V was cut back by 6 bases and J by 2 bases. The CDR3 nucleotides read TGCAGCGTCGTCACAGGGGTCAACTATGGCTACACCTTC. It yields the protein CSVVTGVNYGYTF.

V gene TRBV5-1 combines with J gene TRBJ2-2, with 9 bases matching TRBD1. The CDR3 contains 16 residues. Trimming took 2 bases from V and 6 from J; bases not matched to a gene: 8. The germline gives CDR1 SGHRS, CDR2 YFSETQ. The CDR3 region has the DNA TGCGCCAGCAGCTTACCACAGGGGGCGGGATCCGGGGAGCTGTTTTTT. Encoded protein: CASSLPQGAGSGELFF.

This clone has just one count. The chain carries TRBV4-1 and TRBJ2-7, with 13 positions matching TRBD2. This CDR3 has 15 residues. J lost 0 bases, V lost 4 bases, and 0 bases had no gene match. Germline V CDR1 and CDR2: MGHRA, YSYEKL. The CDR3 sequence is CASSRTSGSSYEQYF. CDR3 nucleotide sequence: TGCGCCAGCAGCCGGACTAGCGGGAGCTCCTACGAGCAGTACTTC.

The chain employs TRBV6-4 and TRBJ2-3, with 10 bases that match TRBD1. The CDR3 sequence is 15 residues long. V lost 3 bases and J lost 2; bases outside the gene matches: 2. Germline values: CDR1 MRHNA, CDR2 SNTAGT. The CDR3 DNA follows: TGTGCCAGCAGTGATGGGACAGGGGACACAGATACGCAGTATTTT. Translation gives CASSDGTGDTDTQYF.

The chain couples TRBV27 to TRBJ2-1, with 10 bases aligning to TRBD2. Germline CDR1 and CDR2: MNHEY and SMNVEV (reference sequence). The J segment lost 6 bases and the V segment lost 2 bases, leaving 4 bases of the junction unmatched. CDR3 length equals 15 residues. DNA of the CDR3: TGTGCCAGCAGTTTAGGGCTAGCGGGAGTCAATGAGCAGTTCTTC. Translation: CASSLGLAGVNEQFF.

The chain recombines TRBV5-5 with TRBJ2-7, with 7 bases lining up with TRBD1. The V and J ends lost 4 bases and 5 bases, in that order; junction bases with no gene match: 6. This CDR3 has 13 residues. The germline V gene has CDR1 SGHKS and CDR2 YYEKEE (reference sequence). DNA for the CDR3: TGTGCCAGCAGCAAACAAGGGGGCAACGAGCAGTACTTC. Translated: CASSKQGGNEQYF.

This chain uses TRBV14 with TRBJ1-1, with D hard to call. The germline gives CDR1 SGHDN, CDR2 FVKESK. V lost 4 bases, J lost 3 bases, and 12 bases lay in between. The CDR3 totals 14 residues. This CDR3 is CASSLGRPYTEAFF. CDR3 DNA sequence: TGTGCCAGCAGCCTCGGCAGGCCTTACACTGAAGCTTTCTTT.

V and J are TRBV4-1 and TRBJ2-1; perhaps TRBD1 as D (5 bases). Germline V lookup: CDR1 MGHRA, CDR2 YSYEKL. The CDR3 is made up of 15 amino acids. Deletions cut 4 bases from V and 2 bases from J, with 12 bases between. CDR3 amino acids: CASSPRDRPYNEQFF. For the CDR3, the DNA is TGCGCCAGCAGCCCGCGAGACAGACCCTACAATGAGCAGTTCTTC.

With regard to this clone: In the same sample, other DNA sequences code for this CDR3. The chain employs TRBV5-6 and TRBJ2-5; 9 nucleotides agree with TRBD2. V was clipped by 1 base and J by 1 base; unmatched bases: 8. The CDR3 is 17 amino acids. Germline CDR1 reads SGHDT; CDR2 reads YYEEEE. As DNA, the CDR3 is TGTGCCAGCAGCTTGTTGCGGGAGGGCCCCCTCCAAGAGACCCAGTACTTC. Residues: CASSLLREGPLQETQYF.

The chain has TRBV15 and TRBJ1-5, with D maybe TRBD1 (5 bases). The V end was cut by 0 bases, the J end by 6 bases, with 12 bases between. The CDR3 runs 15 residues. Germline lookup yields CDR1 LNHNV and CDR2 YYDKDF (reference sequence). CDR3 residues: CATSRDLGQGQPQHF. The DNA for the CDR3 is TGTGCCACCAGCAGAGATCTCGGGCAGGGTCAGCCCCAGCATTTT.

The chain uses TRBV7-9 and TRBJ2-7; possible D gene TRBD1, 6 bases. The CDR3 runs 13 residues. V lost 10 bases to trimming and J lost 0 bases, with 13 bases between them. The germline V gene has CDR1 SEHNR and CDR2 FQNEAQ (reference sequence). In nucleotides, the CDR3 is TGTGCCACTACGACAGGACCCTCCTACGAGCAGTACTTC. As protein: CATTTGPSYEQYF.